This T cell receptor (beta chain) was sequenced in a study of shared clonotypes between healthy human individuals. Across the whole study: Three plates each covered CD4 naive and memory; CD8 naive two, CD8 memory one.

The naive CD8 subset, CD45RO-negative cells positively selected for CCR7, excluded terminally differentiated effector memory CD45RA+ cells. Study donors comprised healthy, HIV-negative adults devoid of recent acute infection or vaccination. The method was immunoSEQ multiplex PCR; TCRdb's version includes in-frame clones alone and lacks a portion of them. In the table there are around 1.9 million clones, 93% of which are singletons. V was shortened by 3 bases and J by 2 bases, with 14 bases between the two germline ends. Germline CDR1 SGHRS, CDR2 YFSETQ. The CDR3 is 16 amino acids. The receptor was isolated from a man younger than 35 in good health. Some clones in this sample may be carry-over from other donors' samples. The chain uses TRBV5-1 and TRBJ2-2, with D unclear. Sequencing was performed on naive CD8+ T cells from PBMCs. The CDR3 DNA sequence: TGCGCCAGCAGCTCCACCAGGATAAGTAACACCGGGGAGCTGTTTTTT. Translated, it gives CASSSTRISNTGELFF.